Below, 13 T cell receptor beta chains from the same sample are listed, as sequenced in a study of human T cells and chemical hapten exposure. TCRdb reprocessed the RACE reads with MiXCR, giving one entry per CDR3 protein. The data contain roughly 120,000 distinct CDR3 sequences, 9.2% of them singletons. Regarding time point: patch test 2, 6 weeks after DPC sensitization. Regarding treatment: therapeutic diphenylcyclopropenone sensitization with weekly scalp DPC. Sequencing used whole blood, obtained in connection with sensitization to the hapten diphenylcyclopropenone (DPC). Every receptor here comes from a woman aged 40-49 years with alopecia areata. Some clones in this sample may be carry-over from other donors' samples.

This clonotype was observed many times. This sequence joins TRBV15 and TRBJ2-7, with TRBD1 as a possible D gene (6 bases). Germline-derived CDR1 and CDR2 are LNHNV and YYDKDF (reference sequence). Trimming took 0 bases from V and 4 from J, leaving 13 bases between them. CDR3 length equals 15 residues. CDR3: CATSRDPGDSYEQYF. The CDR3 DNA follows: TGTGCCACCAGCAGAGATCCAGGGGATTCGTACGAGCAGTACTTC.

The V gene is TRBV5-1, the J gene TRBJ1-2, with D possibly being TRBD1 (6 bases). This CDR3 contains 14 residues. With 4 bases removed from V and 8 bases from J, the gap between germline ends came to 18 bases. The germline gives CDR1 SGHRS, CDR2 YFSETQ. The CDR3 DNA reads TGCGCCAGCAGCGGTGGACAGACTGGAGAAGGCTACACCTTC. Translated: CASSGGQTGEGYTF.

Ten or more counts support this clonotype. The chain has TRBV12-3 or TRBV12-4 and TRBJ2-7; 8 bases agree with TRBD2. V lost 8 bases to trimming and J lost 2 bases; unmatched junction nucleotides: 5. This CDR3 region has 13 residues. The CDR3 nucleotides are TGTGCCAGCCTCCGGGAGGGTCCCTACGAGCAGTACTTC. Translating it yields CASLREGPYEQYF.

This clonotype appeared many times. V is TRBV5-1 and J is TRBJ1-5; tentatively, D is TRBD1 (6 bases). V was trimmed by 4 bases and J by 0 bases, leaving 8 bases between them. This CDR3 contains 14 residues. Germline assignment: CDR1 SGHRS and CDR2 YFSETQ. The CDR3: CASSPDSSNQPQHF. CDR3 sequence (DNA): TGCGCCAGCAGCCCGGACAGTAGCAATCAGCCCCAGCATTTT.

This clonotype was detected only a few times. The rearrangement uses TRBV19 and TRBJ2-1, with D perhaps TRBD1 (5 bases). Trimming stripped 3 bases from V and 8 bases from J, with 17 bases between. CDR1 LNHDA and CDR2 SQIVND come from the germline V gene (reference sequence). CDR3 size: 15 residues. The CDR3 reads CASSIQGLGFDEQFF. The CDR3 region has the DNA TGTGCCAGTAGTATTCAGGGTTTGGGGTTCGATGAGCAGTTCTTC.

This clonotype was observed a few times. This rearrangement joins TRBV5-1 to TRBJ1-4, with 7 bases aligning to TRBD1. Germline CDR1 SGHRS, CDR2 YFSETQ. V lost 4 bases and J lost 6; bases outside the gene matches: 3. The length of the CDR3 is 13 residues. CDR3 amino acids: CASSLQGDEKLFF. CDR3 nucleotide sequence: TGCGCCAGCAGCCTTCAGGGGGATGAAAAACTGTTTTTT.

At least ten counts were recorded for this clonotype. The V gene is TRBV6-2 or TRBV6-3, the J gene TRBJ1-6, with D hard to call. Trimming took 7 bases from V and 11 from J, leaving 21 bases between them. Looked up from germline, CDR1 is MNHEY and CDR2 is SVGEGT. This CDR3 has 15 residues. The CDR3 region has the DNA TGTGCCAGCACCCCTTTGGGCCAAGGCAACCCACCCCTCCACTTT. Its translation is CASTPLGQGNPPLHF.

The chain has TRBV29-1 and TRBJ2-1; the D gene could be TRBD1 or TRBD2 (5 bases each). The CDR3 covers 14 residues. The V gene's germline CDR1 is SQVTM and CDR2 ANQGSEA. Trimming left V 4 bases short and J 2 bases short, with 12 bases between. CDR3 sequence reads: CSVGKRGAYNEQFF. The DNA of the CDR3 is TGCAGCGTTGGAAAGAGGGGCGCCTACAATGAGCAGTTCTTC.

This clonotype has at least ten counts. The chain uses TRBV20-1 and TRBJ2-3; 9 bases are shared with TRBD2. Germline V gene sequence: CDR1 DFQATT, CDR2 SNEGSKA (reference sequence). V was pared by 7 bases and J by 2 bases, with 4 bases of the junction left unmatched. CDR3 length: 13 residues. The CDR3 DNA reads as TGCAGTGGGAGCGGGGGGTACACAGATACGCAGTATTTT. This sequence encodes CSGSGGYTDTQYF.

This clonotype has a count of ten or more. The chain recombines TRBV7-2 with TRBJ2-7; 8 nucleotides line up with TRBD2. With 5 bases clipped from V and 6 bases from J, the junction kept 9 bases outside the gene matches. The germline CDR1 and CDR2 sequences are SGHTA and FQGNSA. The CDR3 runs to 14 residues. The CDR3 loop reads CASSPIAGPGEQYF. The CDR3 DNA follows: TGTGCCAGCAGCCCAATAGCGGGGCCCGGCGAGCAGTACTTC. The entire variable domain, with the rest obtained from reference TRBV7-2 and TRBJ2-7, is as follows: GAGVSQSPSNKVTEKGKDVELRCDPISGHTALYWYRQSLGQGLEFLIYFQGNSAPDKSGLPSDRFSAERTGGSVSTLTIQRTQQEDSAVYLCASSPIAGPGEQYFGPGTRLTVT.

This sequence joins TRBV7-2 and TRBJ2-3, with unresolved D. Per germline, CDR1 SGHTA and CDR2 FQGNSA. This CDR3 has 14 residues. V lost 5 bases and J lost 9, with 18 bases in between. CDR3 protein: CASSSSLGRSTQYF. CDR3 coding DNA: TGTGCCAGCAGCAGCAGCTTAGGCCGGAGCACGCAGTATTTT. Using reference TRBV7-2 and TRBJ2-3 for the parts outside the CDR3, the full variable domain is GAGVSQSPSNKVTEKGKDVELRCDPISGHTALYWYRQSLGQGLEFLIYFQGNSAPDKSGLPSDRFSAERTGGSVSTLTIQRTQQEDSAVYLCASSSSLGRSTQYFGPGTRLTVL.

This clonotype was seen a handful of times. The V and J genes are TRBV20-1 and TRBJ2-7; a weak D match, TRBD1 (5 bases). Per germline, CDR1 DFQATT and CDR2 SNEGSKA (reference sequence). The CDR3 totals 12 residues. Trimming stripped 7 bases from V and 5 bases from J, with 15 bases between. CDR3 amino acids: CSGQYRFNEQYF. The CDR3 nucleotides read TGCAGTGGACAGTACAGATTTAACGAGCAGTACTTC.

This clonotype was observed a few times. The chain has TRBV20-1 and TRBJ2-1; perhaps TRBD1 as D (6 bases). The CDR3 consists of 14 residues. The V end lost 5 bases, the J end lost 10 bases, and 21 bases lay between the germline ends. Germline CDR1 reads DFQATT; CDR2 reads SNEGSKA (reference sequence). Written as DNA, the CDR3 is TGCAGTGCTTCTCGGACAGTTCCCCCGTGGGAGCAGTTCTTC. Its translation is CSASRTVPPWEQFF.